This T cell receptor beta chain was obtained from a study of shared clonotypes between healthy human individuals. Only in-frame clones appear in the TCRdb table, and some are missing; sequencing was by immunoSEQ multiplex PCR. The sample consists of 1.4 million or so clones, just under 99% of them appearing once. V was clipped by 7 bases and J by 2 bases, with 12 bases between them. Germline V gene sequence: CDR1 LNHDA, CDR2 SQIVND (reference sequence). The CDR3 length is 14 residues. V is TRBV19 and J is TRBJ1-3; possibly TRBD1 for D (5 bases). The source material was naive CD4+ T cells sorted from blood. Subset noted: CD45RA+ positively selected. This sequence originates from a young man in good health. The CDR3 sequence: CASTMGGTGNTIYF. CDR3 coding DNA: TGTGCCAGTACCATGGGGGGGACTGGAAACACCATATATTTT.